This T cell receptor (beta chain) came from a study of OX40 agonist ivuxolimab in advanced cancers. Looking at the study overall: The study treated patients with ivuxolimab, an agonistic anti-OX40 (CD134) antibody. Therapy given before enrollment (anti-PD-1, anti-PD-L1 or anti-CTLA-4) was allowed, and 35% to 45% had some. Findings of the study overall: A proportion of nonresponders additionally exhibited low normalized T-cell clonal expansion. More expanded clones were seen, on average, in CD8+ T cells than in CD4+.

Regarding this clone: Its antigen is undetermined.

Data came from immunoSEQ multiplex PCR; TCRdb stores just in-frame clones and leaves some out. The profile covers fewer than 45,000 clones, with around 88% appearing a single time and 0.5% to 0.65% taken by the ten largest. CDR1 and CDR2 from the germline V gene are SGDLS and YYNGEE. The CDR3 extends over 15 amino acids. The J segment lost 4 bases and the V segment lost 4 bases, leaving 9 bases of the junction unmatched. The sample was CD4+ or CD8+ T cells sorted from blood, taken in a trial of the OX40 agonist ivuxolimab. This sequence originates from an adult with an advanced solid tumor such as melanoma, head and neck, liver or kidney cancer. The chain joins TRBV9 to TRBJ2-3; 7 positions agree with TRBD2. The CDR3 is CASSFLGGYADTQYF. The CDR3 bases are TGTGCCAGCAGCTTTTTGGGGGGGTACGCAGATACGCAGTATTTT.